These 27 T cell receptor beta chains share one sample of origin, sequenced in a study of T cells in localized non-small cell lung cancer. Measured with immunoSEQ multiplex PCR; TCRdb has only the in-frame clones, and not every one. Found here are about 26,000 clones, 80% to 95% of them singletons; the top ten hold less than 5%. The specimen comprised peripheral blood, sampled before any cancer treatment. These receptor sequences come from a female donor of 60 years or more with stage II squamous cell lung carcinoma.

The table lists this clone with a few counts. The gene calls are TRBV2 and TRBJ2-5; D unclear. Looked up from germline, CDR1 is SNHLY and CDR2 is FYNNEI. The V end lost 1 base, the J end lost 1 base, and 10 bases lay between the germline ends. The CDR3 extends over 15 amino acids. CDR3 sequence (DNA): TGTGCCAGCAGTGAAGGGTACAGCCCCCAAGAGACCCAGTACTTC. It is translated as CASSEGYSPQETQYF.

The chain carries TRBV5-8 and TRBJ2-1; D remains unclear. V was clipped by 4 bases and J by 4 bases, with 9 bases between them. The CDR3 is 13 residues long. CDR1 SGHTS and CDR2 YDEGEE come from the germline V gene. The CDR3 here is CASSTQVYNEQFF. CDR3 nucleotide sequence: TGTGCCAGCAGCACTCAGGTTTACAATGAGCAGTTCTTC.

The chain combines TRBV5-1 with TRBJ1-1; no clear D. The V end lost 2 bases, the J end lost 2 bases, and 10 bases lay between the germline ends. This CDR3 spans 14 amino acids. Germline V gene sequence: CDR1 SGHRS, CDR2 YFSETQ. The CDR3 nucleotides read TGCGCCAGCAGCTTAGCCCTCCCCAACACTGAAGCTTTCTTT. It codes for CASSLALPNTEAFF.

V gene TRBV5-1 combines with J gene TRBJ1-4; D possibly corresponds to TRBD1 (6 bases). CDR1 and CDR2 (germline): SGHRS, YFSETQ. The V and J ends lost 1 base and 3 bases respectively, with 16 bases between them. The CDR3 consists of 17 residues. This chain's CDR3 is CASSLQATGNSNEKLFF. The CDR3 nucleotides read TGCGCCAGCAGCTTGCAAGCGACAGGCAACTCTAATGAAAAACTGTTTTTT.

This chain uses TRBV5-1 with TRBJ1-3; D is undetermined. The CDR3 sequence is 15 residues long. The ends were cut back, 0 bases at V and 4 bases at J, with 11 bases in the middle. The germline V gene encodes CDR1 SGHRS and CDR2 YFSETQ. The CDR3, as DNA: TGCGCCAGCAGCTTGGCCTCAGCGACGGGAAACACCATATATTTT. Its translation: CASSLASATGNTIYF.

The chain combines TRBV6-1 with TRBJ2-7; D gene ambiguous. The ends were cut back, 4 bases at V and 4 bases at J, with 11 bases in the middle. In germline, CDR1 is MNHNS, CDR2 SASEGT. The CDR3 consists of 13 residues. CDR3 residues: CASSGRTEYEQYF. The CDR3 DNA reads TGTGCCAGCAGTGGACGGACGGAATACGAGCAGTACTTC.

This clone was counted once. V usage is TRBV6-5 and J usage is TRBJ2-7; TRBD1 matches at 10 bases. The CDR3 contains 14 residues. With 5 bases clipped from V and 3 bases from J, the junction kept 4 bases outside the gene matches. Germline CDR1 is MNHEY and CDR2 is SVGAGI. The CDR3 DNA reads TGTGCCAGCAGTCACCGGGACAGGGGCTACGAGCAGTACTTC. This translates into CASSHRDRGYEQYF.

This chain connects TRBV11-2 to TRBJ2-5, with D unresolved. The length of the CDR3 is 14 residues. The germline gives CDR1 SGHAT, CDR2 FQNNGV. The V end lost 2 bases, the J end lost 1 base, and 8 bases lay between the germline ends. Here the CDR3 DNA reads TGTGCCAGCAGCTTATTGGCCAGCCAAGAGACCCAGTACTTC. Its protein product is CASSLLASQETQYF.

The chain uses TRBV28 and TRBJ2-7, with TRBD1 identical over 9 bases. V lost 2 bases, J lost 4 bases, and 6 bases stayed unmatched. This CDR3 comprises 15 residues. Looked up from germline, CDR1 is MDHEN and CDR2 is SYDVKM. CDR3 protein: CASSLGGDRDYEQYF. CDR3 coding DNA: TGTGCCAGCAGTTTAGGGGGGGACAGGGATTACGAGCAGTACTTC.

J is TRBJ2-5 and V is TRBV5-1; D is possibly TRBD2 (5 bases). Trimming pared 5 bases from V and 2 bases from J, leaving 19 bases between. CDR3 size: 16 residues. Germline loops: CDR1 SGHRS, CDR2 YFSETQ. The CDR3: CASRLAGSARQETQYF. CDR3 nucleotide sequence: TGCGCCAGCAGGCTGGCGGGTAGCGCCAGACAAGAGACCCAGTACTTC.

V usage is TRBV5-2 and J usage is TRBJ1-2. TRBV5-2 is annotated as a pseudogene. The CDR3 runs to 16 residues. CDR3 loop: CASSQTRRTPMDGYTF. CDR3 DNA sequence: TGCGCCAGCAGCCAGACGAGACGGACCCCGATGGATGGCTACACCTTC.

This rearrangement joins TRBV4-1 to TRBJ2-5, with TRBD1 matching over 8 bases. Germline assignment: CDR1 MGHRA and CDR2 YSYEKL. This CDR3 is 12 amino acids long. V lost 4 bases, J lost 5 bases, and 0 bases stayed unmatched. As DNA, the CDR3 is TGCGCCAGCAGCCGGACAGGGGAGACCCAGTACTTC. This translates into CASSRTGETQYF.

In this sample, this clone turned up once. The rearrangement links TRBV4-3 to TRBJ2-3, with TRBD2 matching 8 bases. The germline V gene encodes CDR1 LGHNA and CDR2 YSLEER. The J segment lost 1 base and the V segment lost 1 base, leaving 10 bases of the junction unmatched. The CDR3 covers 18 residues. The chain's CDR3 is CASSQVRGGLIGTDTQYF. The CDR3 DNA follows: TGCGCCAGCAGCCAAGTCCGGGGGGGCCTAATTGGCACAGATACGCAGTATTTT.

The V gene is TRBV19, the J gene TRBJ2-7, with 8 bases lining up with TRBD2. V lost 4 bases to trimming and J lost 3 bases; unmatched junction nucleotides: 20. CDR3 size: 19 residues. The germline CDR1 and CDR2 sequences are LNHDA and SQIVND (reference sequence). CDR3 region: CASSTRRPVQRGTLYEQYF. The CDR3 bases are TGTGCCAGTAGTACCCGTCGCCCCGTCCAGCGGGGGACTCTCTACGAGCAGTACTTC. Full variable domain (rest looked up from reference TRBV19 and TRBJ2-7): DGGITQSPKYLFRKEGQNVTLSCEQNLNHDAMYWYRQDPGQGLRLIYYSQIVNDFQKGDIAEGYSVSREKKESFPLTVTSAQKNPTAFYLCASSTRRPVQRGTLYEQYFGPGTRLTVT.

The chain uses TRBV7-6 and TRBJ2-2; the D gene is possibly TRBD2 (5 bases). CDR3 length: 17 residues. From germline, CDR1 is SGHVS and CDR2 FNYEAQ. V shed 5 bases and J shed 2 bases, with 18 bases lying between them. CDR3 in amino acids: CASSPLRAGENTGELFF. The CDR3 DNA reads TGTGCCAGCAGCCCGCTGAGGGCCGGGGAAAACACCGGGGAGCTGTTTTTT.

The V call is TRBV6-5, the J call TRBJ2-1, with D unresolved. In germline, CDR1 is MNHEY, CDR2 SVGAGI. The CDR3 is 11 residues long. V dropped 5 bases and J dropped 8 bases, with 7 bases sitting between them. The CDR3 region has the DNA TGTGCCAGCAGTGACGTCGATGAGCAGTTCTTC. Amino acids: CASSDVDEQFF.

V gene TRBV2 combines with J gene TRBJ2-2; D not resolved. The V and J ends lost 6 bases and 4 bases respectively, with 9 bases between them. The germline CDR1 and CDR2 sequences are SNHLY and FYNNEI. CDR3 size: 13 residues. The CDR3, as DNA: TGTGCCAGCAGGGGCTATTCCACCGGGGAGCTGTTTTTT. Protein product: CASRGYSTGELFF.

This clone appeared once. The J gene is TRBJ1-4, the V gene TRBV2, with D tentatively TRBD1 (6 bases). V lost 6 bases to trimming and J lost 0 bases, with 8 bases between them. Germline assignment: CDR1 SNHLY and CDR2 FYNNEI. The CDR3 length is 14 residues. CDR3 loop: CASSAGATNEKLFF. CDR3 bases: TGTGCCAGCAGCGCAGGGGCAACTAATGAAAAACTGTTTTTT.

The V call is TRBV27, the J call TRBJ2-1, with D maybe TRBD2 (6 bases). The V end was cut by 4 bases, the J end by 14 bases, with 21 bases between. Per germline, CDR1 MNHEY and CDR2 SMNVEV (reference sequence). The CDR3 totals 14 residues. The CDR3 DNA is TGTGCCAGCAGTTCCCGGGACTCGGGACCCCTTAAGTTCTTC. Residues: CASSSRDSGPLKFF.

As for this clone: The same CDR3 also results from other DNA sequences found in this sample. The J gene is TRBJ2-1, the V gene TRBV29-1, with D possibly being TRBD2 (6 bases). V was clipped by 1 base and J by 0 bases, with 10 bases between them. Germline assignment: CDR1 SQVTM and CDR2 ANQGSEA. The CDR3 has 15 residues. CDR3 nucleotides: TGCAGCGTTGAAGTATGGGACTCCTCCTACAATGAGCAGTTCTTC. Residues: CSVEVWDSSYNEQFF.

The chain carries TRBV7-9 and TRBJ1-2; D is unresolved. Germline V gene data show CDR1 as SEHNR and CDR2 as FQNEAQ (reference sequence). The CDR3 has 13 amino acids. Written as DNA, the CDR3 is TGTGCTAGCGCTCGGAGAGCTAACTATGGCTACACCTTC. It specifies CASARRANYGYTF.

This chain connects TRBV5-1 to TRBJ2-1; 7 bases are a match to TRBD1. V lost 2 bases, J lost 7 bases, and 9 bases stayed unmatched. CDR3 length: 15 amino acids. Per the germline V gene, CDR1 is SGHRS and CDR2 is YFSETQ. As DNA, the CDR3 is TGCGCCAGCAGCTTCGGTGACAGGGCCCCTAATGAGCAGTTCTTC. Its protein product is CASSFGDRAPNEQFF.

The chain is built from TRBV5-5 and TRBJ1-2, with D possibly TRBD1 on 6 matching bases. With 1 base removed from V and 3 bases from J, the gap between germline ends came to 10 bases. The CDR3 consists of 14 residues. Germline lookup yields CDR1 SGHKS and CDR2 YYEKEE (reference sequence). The CDR3 is CASSLTGSDYGYTF. The CDR3 DNA reads as TGTGCCAGCAGCTTGACAGGGTCGGACTATGGCTACACCTTC.

This clone has a single count. The chain has TRBV7-9 and TRBJ1-2; a weak D match, TRBD1 (5 bases). The germline V gene encodes CDR1 SEHNR and CDR2 FQNEAQ (reference sequence). The CDR3 loop spans 15 amino acids. The germline V and J ends were trimmed by 2 bases and 5 bases, with 15 bases remaining between them. In DNA form, the CDR3 reads TGTGCCAGCAGCTTATCCGCGCAGGGTGCTTATGGCTACACCTTC. Translated: CASSLSAQGAYGYTF.

The chain recombines TRBV27 with TRBJ2-2; no clear D. Deletions cut 3 bases from V and 1 base from J, with 21 bases between. Per the germline V gene, CDR1 is MNHEY and CDR2 is SMNVEV (reference sequence). The CDR3 extends over 19 amino acids. The CDR3 sequence is CASSFRLSPLSGNTGELFF. The CDR3 bases are TGTGCCAGCAGTTTCAGGCTTTCCCCTCTCTCCGGGAACACCGGGGAGCTGTTTTTT.

V and J are TRBV6-6 and TRBJ1-1; D is unresolved. The V end lost 2 bases, the J end lost 1 base, and 2 bases lay between the germline ends. The germline gives CDR1 MNHNY, CDR2 SVGAGI (reference sequence). This CDR3 spans 12 amino acids. CDR3 in DNA: TGTGCCAGCAGTTACCGGAACACTGAAGCTTTCTTT. Residues: CASSYRNTEAFF.

V gene TRBV21-1 combines with J gene TRBJ1-5. TRBV21-1 is recorded as a pseudogene. CDR3 length: 14 amino acids. The CDR3: CAGERHPSNQPQHF. CDR3 DNA sequence: TGTGCCGGGGAACGACACCCTAGCAATCAGCCCCAGCATTTT.